Many counts were recorded for the clone carrying this T cell receptor beta chain. The antigen is not known. This entry belongs to a study of T cells in Graves' hyperthyroidism and ophthalmopathy. From RNA transcripts, TCR beta CDR3 regions were amplified. An initial round of RT-PCR targeting the TCR CDR3 relied on the HTBI primer set. One entry per CDR3 protein results from TCRdb running MiXCR on the multiplex PCR reads. This table holds 660,000 or so distinct CDR3 sequences, less than 25% found once. Findings and caveats of the study: Model predictions of ophthalmopathy came a median approximately 6.8 months before onset.

Exclusions: uncontrolled infection, other autoimmune disease, pregnancy, lactation. Diagnosis relied on clinical symptoms, serum thyroxine and TRAb, thyroid ultrasound and orbital computed tomography. The CDR3 contains 16 residues. Unmatched junction bases numbered 3, after V lost 0 bases and J lost 4 bases. Germline loops: CDR1 SGHRS, CDR2 YFSETQ. The source is a man under 40 with Graves' ophthalmopathy. The V and J genes are TRBV5-1 and TRBJ2-5; 13 bases agree with TRBD2. Sequencing was carried out using blood. CDR3 sequence (DNA): TGCGCCAGCAGCTTGGGGGGACTAGCGGGACCAGAGACCCAGTACTTC. Its translation is CASSLGGLAGPETQYF.